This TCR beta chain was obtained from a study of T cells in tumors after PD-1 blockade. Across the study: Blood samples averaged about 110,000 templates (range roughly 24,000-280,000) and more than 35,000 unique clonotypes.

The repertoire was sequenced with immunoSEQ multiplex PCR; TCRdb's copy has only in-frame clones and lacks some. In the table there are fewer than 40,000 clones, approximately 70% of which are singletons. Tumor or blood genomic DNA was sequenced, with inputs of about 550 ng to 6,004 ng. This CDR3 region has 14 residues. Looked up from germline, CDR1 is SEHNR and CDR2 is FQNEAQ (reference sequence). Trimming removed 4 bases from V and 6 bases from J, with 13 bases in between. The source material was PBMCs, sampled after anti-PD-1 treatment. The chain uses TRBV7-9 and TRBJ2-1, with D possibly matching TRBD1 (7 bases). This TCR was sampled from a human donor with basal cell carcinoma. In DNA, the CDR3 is TGTGCCAGCAGCTCAGCAGGGGGGATCAATGAGCAGTTCTTC. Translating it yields CASSSAGGINEQFF.